The entry below describes one T cell receptor (beta chain). The data were taken from a study of blood T cell repertoires in COVID-19. V was shortened by 3 bases and J by 7 bases, with 9 bases between the two germline ends. This CDR3 spans 12 amino acids. In the original processing: From reference gene primer amplification, estimates of nucleated cell counts were derived. The repertoire was sequenced with immunoSEQ multiplex PCR; TCRdb's copy has only in-frame clones and lacks some. Clonal size and the V and J genes are those of that table, whereas D and trimming came from the DNA. The sample carries around 89,000 clones, about nine tenths recorded once.

The chain uses TRBV12-3 or TRBV12-4 and TRBJ1-2; possible D gene TRBD1, 6 bases. The clonotype was recovered from a man aged 45-60 years with acute or convalescent COVID-19. The sequenced sample was peripheral blood. The DNA of the CDR3 is TGTGCCAGCAGTTTCACAGGGCGTGGCTACACCTTC. It specifies CASSFTGRGYTF.